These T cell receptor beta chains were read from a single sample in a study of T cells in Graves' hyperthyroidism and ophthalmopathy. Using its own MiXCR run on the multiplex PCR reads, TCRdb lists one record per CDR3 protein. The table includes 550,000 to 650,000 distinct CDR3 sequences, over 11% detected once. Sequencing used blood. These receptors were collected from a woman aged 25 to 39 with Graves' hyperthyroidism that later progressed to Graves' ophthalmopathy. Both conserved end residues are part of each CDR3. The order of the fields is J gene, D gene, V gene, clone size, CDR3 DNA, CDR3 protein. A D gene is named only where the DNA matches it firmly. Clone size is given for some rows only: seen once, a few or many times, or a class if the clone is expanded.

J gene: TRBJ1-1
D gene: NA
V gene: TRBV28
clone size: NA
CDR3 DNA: TGTGCCAGCAGTTCCTATGGGCGGGACACTGAAGCTTTCTTT
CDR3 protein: CASSSYGRDTEAFF

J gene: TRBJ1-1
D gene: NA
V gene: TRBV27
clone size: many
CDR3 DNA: TGTGCCAGCAGTTACCGGGGTCAGAACACTGAAGCTTTCTTT
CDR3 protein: CASSYRGQNTEAFF

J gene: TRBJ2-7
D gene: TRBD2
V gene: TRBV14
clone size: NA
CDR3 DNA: TGTGCCAGCAGCCGGGCTAGCGGGAGAGACAACGAGCAGTACTTC
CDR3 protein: CASSRASGRDNEQYF

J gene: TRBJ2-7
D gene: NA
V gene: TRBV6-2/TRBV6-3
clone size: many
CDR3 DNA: TGTGCCAGCAGTTCAATATCTCACAACGAGCAGTACTTC
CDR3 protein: CASSSISHNEQYF

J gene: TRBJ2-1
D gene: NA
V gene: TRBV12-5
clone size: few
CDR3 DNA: TGTGCTAGTGGTGATCCGTGGCATACCCATGAGCAGTTCTTC
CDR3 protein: CASGDPWHTHEQFF

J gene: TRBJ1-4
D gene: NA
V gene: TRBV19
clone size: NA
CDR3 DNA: TGTGCCAGCAAGGCGGCACTCACCCTTAATGAAAAACTGTTTTTT
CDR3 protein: CASKAALTLNEKLFF

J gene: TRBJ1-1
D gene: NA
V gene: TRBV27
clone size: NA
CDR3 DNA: TGTGCCAGCAGTTTATCTCTGGGGATGAACACTGAAGCTTTCTTT
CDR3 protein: CASSLSLGMNTEAFF

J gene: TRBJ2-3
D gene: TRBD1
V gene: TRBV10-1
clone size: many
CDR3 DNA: TGCGCCAGCAGCCTCGGGACAGCAGGCACAGATACGCAGTATTTT
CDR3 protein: CASSLGTAGTDTQYF

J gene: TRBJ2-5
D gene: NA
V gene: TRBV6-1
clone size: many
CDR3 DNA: TGTGCCAGCAGCCCCTCCCCCGGCGAGACCCAGTACTTC
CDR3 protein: CASSPSPGETQYF

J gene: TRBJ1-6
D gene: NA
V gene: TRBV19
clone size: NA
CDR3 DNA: TGTGCCGGGCTTTGGGATCCCCCCCTCCACTTT
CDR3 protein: CAGLWDPPLHF

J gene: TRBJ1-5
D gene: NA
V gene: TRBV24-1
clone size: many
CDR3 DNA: TGTGCCACCAGTGAGGGCAATCAGCCCCAGCATTTT
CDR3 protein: CATSEGNQPQHF

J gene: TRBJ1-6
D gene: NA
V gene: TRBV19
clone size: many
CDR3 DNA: TGTGCCAGTAGACGACTCAACCTCGGGCAGGGAGGTAATTCACCCCTCCACTTT
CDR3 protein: CASRRLNLGQGGNSPLHF

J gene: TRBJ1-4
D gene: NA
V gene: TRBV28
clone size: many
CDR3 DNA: TGTGCCAGCAGTTCGTCCTTCACAAAACTGTTTTTT
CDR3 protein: CASSSSFTKLFF

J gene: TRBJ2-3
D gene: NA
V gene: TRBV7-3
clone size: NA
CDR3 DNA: TGTGCCAGCAGCTTATATCAGCGCGATACGCAGTATTTT
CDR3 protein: CASSLYQRDTQYF

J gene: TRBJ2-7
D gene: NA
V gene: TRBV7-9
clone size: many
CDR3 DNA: TGTGCCAGCAGCGGCGACAGGAACCACGAGCAGTACTTC
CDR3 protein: CASSGDRNHEQYF

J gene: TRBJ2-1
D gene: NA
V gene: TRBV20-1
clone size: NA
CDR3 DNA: TGCAGTGCTAGAGAGGTTAGTAGGACAGACTACAATGAGCAGTTCTTC
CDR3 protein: CSAREVSRTDYNEQFF

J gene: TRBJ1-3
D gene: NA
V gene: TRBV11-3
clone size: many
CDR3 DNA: TGTGCCAGCAGCTCCACGTGGGGGCCACGAAACACCATATATTTT
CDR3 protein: CASSSTWGPRNTIYF

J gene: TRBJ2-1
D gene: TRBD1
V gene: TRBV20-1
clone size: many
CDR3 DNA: TGCAGTGCTAGCACAGGGGATGGGAACTACAATGAGCAGTTCTTC
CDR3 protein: CSASTGDGNYNEQFF

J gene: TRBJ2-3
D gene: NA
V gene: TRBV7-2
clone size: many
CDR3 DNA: TGTGCCAGCAGCTTAAGCCGCACAGATACGCAGTATTTT
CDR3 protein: CASSLSRTDTQYF

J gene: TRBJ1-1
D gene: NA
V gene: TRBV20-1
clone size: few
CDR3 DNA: TGCAGTGCTAGAGAGCAAATGCTGAACACTGAAGCTTTCTTT
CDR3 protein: CSAREQMLNTEAFF

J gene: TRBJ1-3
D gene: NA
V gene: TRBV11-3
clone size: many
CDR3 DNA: TGTGCCAGCAGCTCCCTCGATTCCATATATTTT
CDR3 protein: CASSSLDSIYF

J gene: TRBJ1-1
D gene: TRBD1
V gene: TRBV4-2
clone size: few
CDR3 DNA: TGTGCCAGCAGCCAAGCAGGGACAGGGGATCTCGAAGCTTTCTTT
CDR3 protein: CASSQAGTGDLEAFF

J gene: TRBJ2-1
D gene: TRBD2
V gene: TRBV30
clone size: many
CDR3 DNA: TGTGCCTGGAGGACCCTAGCGGGGGAGAGATACAATGAGCAGTTCTTC
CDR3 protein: CAWRTLAGERYNEQFF

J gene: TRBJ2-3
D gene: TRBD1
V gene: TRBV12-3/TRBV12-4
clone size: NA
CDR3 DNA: TGTGCCAGCAGTCACACAGGGGGTGGAGGTACGCAGTATTTT
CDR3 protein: CASSHTGGGGTQYF

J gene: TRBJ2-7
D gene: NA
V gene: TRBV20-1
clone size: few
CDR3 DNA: TGCAGTGCTCCCCCCGGACCGACGGAGGATGGGAAGCAGTACTTC
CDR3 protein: CSAPPGPTEDGKQYF

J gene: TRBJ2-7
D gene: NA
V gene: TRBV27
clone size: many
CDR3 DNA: TGTGCCAGCAGTCCGGACCTCGGCGTTAACTACGAGCAGTACTTC
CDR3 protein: CASSPDLGVNYEQYF

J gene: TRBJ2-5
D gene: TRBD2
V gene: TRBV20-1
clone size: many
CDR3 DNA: TGCAGTGCAACCGGGAGGAGGGAGGGAGAGACCCAGTACTTC
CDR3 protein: CSATGRREGETQYF

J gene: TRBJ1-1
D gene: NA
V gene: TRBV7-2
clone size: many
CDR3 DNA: TGTGCCAGCAGCCTTACAGGGACCCCTGAAGCTTTCTTT
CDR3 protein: CASSLTGTPEAFF

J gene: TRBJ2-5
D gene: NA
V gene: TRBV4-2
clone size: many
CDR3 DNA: TGTGCCAGCAGCCAAGAGGGGGAGACCCAGTACTTC
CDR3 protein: CASSQEGETQYF